The 14 T cell receptor beta chains presented below share a single source sample, sequenced in a study of T cells in tuberculosis. Clones were read by immunoSEQ multiplex PCR, and TCRdb kept only the in-frame ones, dropping some. The repertoire has roughly 61,000 clones, nearly 90% of them found once; the top ten carry around a fifth. Thawed, overnight-rested PBMC were stained with GMM-loaded CD1B tetramer, viability dye and anti-CD3, then sorted. The CD1B tetramers carried C32 glucose monomycolate purified from Rhodococcus equi. Sequencing was performed on CD1b-GMM tetramer-negative cells sorted from PBMCs. The receptors stem from an adult woman with latent tuberculosis.

The rearrangement links TRBV27 to TRBJ2-5; 11 bases align to TRBD2. CDR1 MNHEY and CDR2 SMNVEV come from the germline V gene (reference sequence). J lost 4 bases, V lost 5 bases, and 6 bases had no gene match. The CDR3 is made up of 15 amino acids. This CDR3 reads CASSELAGEGETQYF. CDR3 nucleotides: TGTGCCAGCAGTGAACTAGCGGGAGAGGGAGAGACCCAGTACTTC.

This clone occurred once. The chain is built from TRBV6-5 and TRBJ2-1; a possible D gene is TRBD2 (7 bases). This CDR3 is 15 amino acids long. V was pared by 2 bases and J by 4 bases, with 12 bases between. Germline V lookup: CDR1 MNHEY, CDR2 SVGAGI. The CDR3 reads CASSYRAGAYNEQFF. The CDR3 coding sequence is TGTGCCAGCAGTTACAGGGCGGGGGCATACAATGAGCAGTTCTTC.

The chain carries TRBV5-1 and TRBJ2-7; D gene uncertain. CDR1 and CDR2 (germline): SGHRS, YFSETQ. The CDR3 is made up of 13 amino acids. V lost 7 bases and J 3 bases, leaving 14 bases between the germline ends. The CDR3 DNA is TGCGCCAGCGGCCCATTTGGCGGCTACGAGCAGTACTTC. Amino acids: CASGPFGGYEQYF.

The V gene is TRBV6-5, the J gene TRBJ2-3; 8 nucleotides align to TRBD2. CDR1 and CDR2 from the germline V gene are MNHEY and SVGAGI. The CDR3 has 14 residues. V shed 6 bases, J shed 1 base, and the junction held 3 bases outside the gene matches. CDR3 in DNA: TGTGCCAGCAGGGGACTAGGCCGCACAGATACGCAGTATTTT. This gives the protein CASRGLGRTDTQYF.

The V call is TRBV6-4, the J call TRBJ2-1, with 9 bases identical to TRBD2. The CDR3 contains 14 residues. Germline V lookup: CDR1 MRHNA, CDR2 SNTAGT. V trimming: 4 bases; J trimming: 9 bases; junction bases outside the gene matches: 7. The DNA of the CDR3 is TGTGCCAGCAGTGGTGGGACTAGCTTTGCTGAGCAGTTCTTC. Its protein is CASSGGTSFAEQFF.

V usage is TRBV27 and J usage is TRBJ1-2; TRBD1 matches 8 bases. CDR3 length: 16 residues. Looked up from germline, CDR1 is MNHEY and CDR2 is SMNVEV (reference sequence). Trimming took 0 bases from V and 4 from J; bases not matched to a gene: 7. CDR3 coding DNA: TGTGCCAGCAGTTTATCTGGACAGGGCCGTCTCTATGGCTACACCTTC. Its translation is CASSLSGQGRLYGYTF.

This clone turned up a few times. The chain has TRBV6-1 and TRBJ2-1, with 11 bases fitting TRBD1. Germline CDR1 MNHNS, CDR2 SASEGT. The V segment lost 2 bases and the J segment 10 bases; nucleotides outside the gene matches: 10. The CDR3 is 16 amino acids. The CDR3 reads CASSEIPGQGVDEQFF. The CDR3, as DNA: TGTGCCAGCAGTGAAATCCCGGGACAGGGGGTGGACGAGCAGTTCTTC.

The chain links TRBV4-3 to TRBJ2-7, with D perhaps matching TRBD1 (5 bases). V lost 0 bases to trimming and J lost 3 bases, with 12 bases between them. The CDR3 is made up of 15 amino acids. In germline, CDR1 is LGHNA, CDR2 YSLEER. CDR3 amino acids: CASSQDPAGLYEQYF. The CDR3 region has the DNA TGCGCCAGCAGCCAAGATCCGGCAGGGCTCTACGAGCAGTACTTC.

This chain connects TRBV9 to TRBJ2-7; D is undetermined. Germline V gene data show CDR1 as SGDLS and CDR2 as YYNGEE. V lost 0 bases and J 0 bases, leaving 7 bases between the germline ends. The length of the CDR3 is 14 residues. DNA for the CDR3: TGTGCCAGCAGCGTAGGCCAGAACTCCTACGAGCAGTACTTC. Its translation is CASSVGQNSYEQYF.

This chain connects TRBV7-2 to TRBJ2-2; D unclear. V lost 2 bases to trimming and J lost 3 bases, with 7 bases between them. The germline V gene encodes CDR1 SGHTA and CDR2 FQGNSA. There are 14 residues in the CDR3. The CDR3 DNA is TGTGCCAGCAGCTTACCAAGCGACACCGGGGAGCTGTTTTTT. It specifies CASSLPSDTGELFF.

The chain joins TRBV28 to TRBJ2-7, with 10 bases fitting TRBD2. Germline loops: CDR1 MDHEN, CDR2 SYDVKM. The CDR3 consists of 14 residues. Trimming took 3 bases from V and 3 from J; bases not matched to a gene: 2. The CDR3 nucleotides read TGTGCCAGCAGTTTCTGGACTAGCGGCTACGAGCAGTACTTC. Translating gives CASSFWTSGYEQYF. Based on the CDR3 plus reference TRBV28 and TRBJ2-7, the full variable domain is DVKVTQSSRYLVKRTGEKVFLECVQDMDHENMFWYRQDPGLGLRLIYFSYDVKMKEKGDIPEGYSVSREKKERFSLILESASTNQTSMYLCASSFWTSGYEQYFGPGTRLTVT.

The V call is TRBV4-3, the J call TRBJ2-1; 11 bases are a match to TRBD2. With 0 bases clipped from V and 4 bases from J, the junction kept 5 bases outside the gene matches. Per germline, CDR1 LGHNA and CDR2 YSLEER. This CDR3 region has 17 residues. DNA for the CDR3: TGCGCCAGCAGCCAAGATAGGACTAGCGGGTCTTACAATGAGCAGTTCTTC. Protein product: CASSQDRTSGSYNEQFF.

The V call is TRBV5-1, the J call TRBJ2-3; 10 positions match TRBD2. Germline V CDR1 and CDR2: SGHRS, YFSETQ. The J segment lost 3 bases and the V segment lost 2 bases, leaving 6 bases of the junction unmatched. The CDR3 is 16 residues long. In DNA form, the CDR3 reads TGCGCCAGCAGCTTAGAAGCGGGAGGGCCGACAGATACGCAGTATTTT. This codes for CASSLEAGGPTDTQYF.

The V call is TRBV5-5, the J call TRBJ1-2; D gene unclear. Germline-derived CDR1 and CDR2 are SGHKS and YYEKEE (reference sequence). This CDR3 has 15 residues. The V and J ends lost 0 bases and 0 bases respectively, with 9 bases between them. The CDR3 nucleotides read TGTGCCAGCAGCTTGGGCACAGTAGCTAACTATGGCTACACCTTC. It codes for CASSLGTVANYGYTF.